A single sample is the source of the 26 T cell receptor beta chains below, sequenced in a study of cytomegalovirus exposure and HLA in healthy donors. The PCR used 60 Vbeta and 13 Jbeta primers. Repertoires were generated with immunoSEQ multiplex PCR, while TCRdb's copy carries only in-frame clones and drops some. This repertoire shows about 300,000 clones, 86% found once; its top ten account for roughly 4%. Sequenced input: PBMCs. The receptor set was obtained from a man aged 40-50 years in good health and CMV-seropositive.

The chain has TRBV27 and TRBJ2-5; 9 bases are shared with TRBD2. The J call could be wrong; TRBJ2-7 is a better fit for the DNA end. The CDR3 is 16 amino acids. Germline CDR1 MNHEY, CDR2 SMNVEV (reference sequence). The CDR3 loop is CASSLSIASGIHEQYF. The CDR3 DNA is TGTGCCAGCAGTTTATCGATAGCTAGCGGGATACACGAGCAGTACTTC.

The chain links TRBV6-1 to TRBJ2-7; 7 nucleotides agree with TRBD1. The V gene end was trimmed by 3 bases and the J gene end by 3 bases; junction bases not matched to a gene: 11. The CDR3 length is 16 residues. The V gene's germline CDR1 is MNHNS and CDR2 SASEGT. The CDR3 coding sequence is TGTGCCAGCAGTGAGAACTTACAGGGGTACTTCTACGAGCAGTACTTC. Its translation is CASSENLQGYFYEQYF.

The J gene is TRBJ2-1, the V gene TRBV4-3; 9 nucleotides line up with TRBD2. With V trimmed by 3 bases and J by 0 bases, 3 bases remained unmatched. This CDR3 contains 16 residues. The germline V gene has CDR1 LGHNA and CDR2 YSLEER. The CDR3 DNA is TGCGCCAGCAGCCAGGCTAGCGGGAACTCCTACAATGAGCAGTTCTTC. As protein: CASSQASGNSYNEQFF.

The chain has TRBV7-3 and TRBJ2-2; 10 nucleotides align to TRBD2. The CDR3 has 17 residues. V was clipped by 2 bases and J by 6 bases; unmatched bases: 9. CDR1 and CDR2 from the germline V gene are SGHTA and FQGTGA. CDR3 nucleotide sequence: TGTGCCAGCAGCTTAGCCCCCCCTAGCGGGAGCTCCGGGGAGCTGTTTTTT. This encodes CASSLAPPSGSSGELFF.

The chain carries TRBV2 and TRBJ2-5; D perhaps matches TRBD2 (5 bases). The germline V gene encodes CDR1 SNHLY and CDR2 FYNNEI. The V end lost 4 bases, the J end lost 5 bases, and 17 bases lay between the germline ends. This CDR3 region has 15 residues. Written as DNA, the CDR3 is TGTGCCAGCAGTGGAACGGGAACGATGGAGGAGACCCAGTACTTC. Its protein product is CASSGTGTMEETQYF.

The V call is TRBV28, the J call TRBJ2-1, with 8 bases that match TRBD2. Germline V gene sequence: CDR1 MDHEN, CDR2 SYDVKM. The CDR3 runs to 18 residues. V shed 8 bases and J 1 base; nucleotides not matched to a gene: 16. CDR3 in DNA: TGTGCCAGCTCGACCCCAGGTCTTGGACTAGCTTCCTACAATGAGCAGTTCTTC. This codes for CASSTPGLGLASYNEQFF.

The chain couples TRBV7-3 to TRBJ2-1, with D possibly TRBD2 on 6 matching bases. Between the trimmed V and J ends, which lost 1 base and 8 bases, there was a span of 12 bases. CDR1 and CDR2 (germline): SGHTA, FQGTGA. There are 14 residues in the CDR3. CDR3 coding DNA: TGTGCCAGCAGCTTAATATCGGGGGACGATGAGCAGTTCTTC. Translated, it gives CASSLISGDDEQFF. The entire variable domain, with the rest obtained from reference TRBV7-3 and TRBJ2-1, is as follows: GAGVSQTPSNKVTEKGKYVELRCDPISGHTALYWYRQSLGQGPEFLIYFQGTGAADDSGLPNDRFFAVRPEGSVSTLKIQRTERGDSAVYLCASSLISGDDEQFFGPGTRLTVL.

The chain recombines TRBV6-4 with TRBJ2-3, with 9 nucleotides matching TRBD2. Germline assignment: CDR1 MRHNA and CDR2 SNTAGT. This CDR3 comprises 15 residues. V lost 5 bases and J lost 0; bases outside the gene matches: 3. The chain's CDR3 is CASSKTSGSTDTQYF. CDR3 coding DNA: TGTGCCAGCAGTAAGACTAGCGGAAGCACAGATACGCAGTATTTT.

This clone was seen only a few times. The chain joins TRBV19 to TRBJ1-5; 7 bases align to TRBD1. The CDR3 has 13 amino acids. CDR1 and CDR2 from the germline V gene are LNHDA and SQIVND (reference sequence). V trimming: 5 bases; J trimming: 11 bases; junction bases outside the gene matches: 9. The CDR3 region has the DNA TGTGCCAGTAGTCTCTTCGACAGGGAAGCCCAGCATTTT. It yields the protein CASSLFDREAQHF.

The rearrangement joins TRBV6-5 to TRBJ2-3, with TRBD2 as a possible D gene (6 bases). Germline lookup yields CDR1 MNHEY and CDR2 SVGAGI. Deletions cut 6 bases from V and 4 bases from J, with 17 bases between. The CDR3 extends over 15 amino acids. In nucleotides, the CDR3 is TGTGCCAGCAGCGAACCGGGTGAGCGGGCAGATACGCAGTATTTT. Protein product: CASSEPGERADTQYF.

The V gene is TRBV6-6, the J gene TRBJ1-3; 7 bases are shared with TRBD1. Germline V lookup: CDR1 MNHNY, CDR2 SVGAGI (reference sequence). Trimming took 6 bases from V and 0 from J; bases not matched to a gene: 5. This CDR3 region has 15 residues. In DNA form, the CDR3 reads TGTGCCAGCAGGGGACAGACCATCTCTGGAAACACCATATATTTT. This translates into CASRGQTISGNTIYF.

V and J are TRBV5-5 and TRBJ2-5, with a weak D call TRBD1 (5 bases). Deletions cut 0 bases from V and 5 bases from J, with 5 bases between. This CDR3 is 12 amino acids long. The germline V gene encodes CDR1 SGHKS and CDR2 YYEKEE (reference sequence). The CDR3 DNA reads TGTGCCAGCAGCTTGGAGGGGGAGACCCAGTACTTC. This encodes CASSLEGETQYF.

This rearrangement joins TRBV4-1 to TRBJ1-3; 7 bases are shared with TRBD1. Germline V gene lookup returns CDR1 MGHRA and CDR2 YSYEKL. This CDR3 is 12 amino acids long. The junction had 2 bases not matched to a gene; V was cut back by 8 bases and J by 4 bases. The CDR3 reads CASEDRGNTIYF. CDR3 in DNA: TGCGCCAGCGAGGACAGGGGAAACACCATATATTTT.

This chain joins TRBV27 and TRBJ2-2; D call uncertain. V was cut by 4 bases and J by 3 bases, with 9 bases left in between. The CDR3 runs to 14 residues. CDR1 and CDR2 from the germline V gene are MNHEY and SMNVEV (reference sequence). For the CDR3, the DNA is TGTGCCAGCAGTTGGTCAGCGTACACCGGGGAGCTGTTTTTT. Amino acids: CASSWSAYTGELFF.

The V and J genes are TRBV7-3 and TRBJ1-1, with a possible D match to TRBD1 (5 bases). V was cut by 0 bases and J by 3 bases, with 8 bases left in between. Germline values: CDR1 SGHTA, CDR2 FQGTGA. CDR3 size: 14 residues. CDR3 sequence: CASSLTGGYTEAFF. CDR3 bases: TGTGCCAGCAGCTTAACGGGGGGTTACACTGAAGCTTTCTTT.

V gene TRBV7-2 combines with J gene TRBJ2-2, with 7 bases identical to TRBD2. V dropped 6 bases and J dropped 2; count of bases not matched to a gene: 3. CDR1 is SGHTA, CDR2 FQGNSA, per germline. The CDR3 has 14 amino acids. The DNA for the CDR3 is TGTGCCAGCAGATGGGGGGGTAACACCGGGGAGCTGTTTTTT. The encoded protein is CASRWGGNTGELFF.

The chain is built from TRBV6-6 and TRBJ2-1; D possibly corresponds to TRBD2 (6 bases). Germline V gene sequence: CDR1 MNHNY, CDR2 SVGAGI (reference sequence). The CDR3 contains 14 residues. V lost 6 bases and J 6 bases, leaving 15 bases between the germline ends. The DNA of the CDR3 is TGTGCCAGCAGCTACGAGGGCGGGATCAATGAGCAGTTCTTC. Its protein product is CASSYEGGINEQFF.

The chain is built from TRBV12-2 and TRBJ2-7; the table's D call, TRBD2, was not checked against the DNA. TRBV12-2 is a documented pseudogene. The CDR3 covers 17 residues. CDR3 loop: CASRLNSAAEAAYEQYF. CDR3 nucleotide sequence: TGTGCAAGTCGCCTAAACTCCGCGGCAGAGGCGGCCTACGAGCAGTACTTC.

V and J are TRBV29-1 and TRBJ2-7; D is ambiguous. CDR1 is SQVTM and CDR2 is ANQGSEA in the germline V gene. V lost 4 bases and J 3 bases, leaving 7 bases between the germline ends. CDR3 length equals 11 residues. CDR3 sequence (DNA): TGCAGCGTTGTAAGCATCTACGAGCAGTACTTC. It encodes CSVVSIYEQYF.

This sequence joins TRBV9 and TRBJ2-5; weak D call: TRBD1 (6 bases). Trimming shortened V by 3 bases and J by 2 bases, and 14 bases separated the two germline ends. The CDR3 is 15 residues long. Germline V CDR1 and CDR2: SGDLS, YYNGEE. The DNA for the CDR3 is TGTGCCAGCAGCGCAGAAGCAACAGGGCAAGAGACCCAGTACTTC. Its protein is CASSAEATGQETQYF.

This sequence joins TRBV19 and TRBJ1-2; D is perhaps TRBD1 (5 bases). Per germline, CDR1 LNHDA and CDR2 SQIVND (reference sequence). V shed 3 bases and J shed 6 bases, with 14 bases lying between them. The CDR3 spans 14 residues. CDR3 amino acids: CASSIRVSSNGYTF. CDR3 coding DNA: TGTGCCAGTAGTATCAGGGTTTCATCGAATGGCTACACCTTC.

This clone has only one observation. This chain links TRBV19 with TRBJ1-1; perhaps TRBD1 as D (6 bases). The ends were cut back, 3 bases at V and 4 bases at J, with 15 bases in the middle. Germline lookup yields CDR1 LNHDA and CDR2 SQIVND (reference sequence). The length of the CDR3 is 15 residues. The CDR3 here is CASSITQGPGTEAFF. The CDR3 DNA sequence: TGTGCCAGTAGTATCACCCAGGGGCCTGGCACTGAAGCTTTCTTT.

The chain recombines TRBV2 with TRBJ1-5, with a possible D match to TRBD1 (6 bases). The CDR3 loop spans 15 amino acids. Trimming took 3 bases from V and 0 from J, leaving 9 bases between them. Germline V CDR1 and CDR2: SNHLY, FYNNEI. This CDR3 is CASSEDRNSNQPQHF. CDR3 DNA: TGTGCCAGCAGTGAGGACAGAAATAGCAATCAGCCCCAGCATTTT.

This chain uses TRBV18 with TRBJ1-5; 7 bases align to TRBD1. The V and J ends lost 6 bases and 0 bases, in that order; junction bases with no gene match: 11. The germline CDR1 and CDR2 sequences are KGHSH and LQKENI. The CDR3 sequence is 17 residues long. The CDR3 sequence is CASSPGKGGISNQPQHF. The DNA of the CDR3 is TGTGCCAGCTCCCCGGGAAAAGGGGGCATTAGCAATCAGCCCCAGCATTTT.

The chain recombines TRBV20-1 with TRBJ2-7; 10 bases are a match to TRBD2. The CDR3 runs to 11 residues. In germline, CDR1 is DFQATT, CDR2 SNEGSKA (reference sequence). Losses at the gene ends were 4 bases for V and 12 bases for J; bases not matched to a gene: 6. The CDR3 reads CSATLAGDLYF. DNA for the CDR3: TGCAGTGCTACCCTAGCGGGAGATTTGTACTTC.

The J gene is TRBJ1-4, the V gene TRBV7-2, with no clear D. Trimming removed 1 base at V and 7 bases at J, with 16 bases between. The V gene's germline CDR1 is SGHTA and CDR2 FQGNSA. CDR3 length: 16 residues. The CDR3 here is CASSLVFAPRGEKLFF. DNA for the CDR3: TGTGCCAGCAGCTTAGTCTTCGCGCCGCGTGGTGAAAAACTGTTTTTT.